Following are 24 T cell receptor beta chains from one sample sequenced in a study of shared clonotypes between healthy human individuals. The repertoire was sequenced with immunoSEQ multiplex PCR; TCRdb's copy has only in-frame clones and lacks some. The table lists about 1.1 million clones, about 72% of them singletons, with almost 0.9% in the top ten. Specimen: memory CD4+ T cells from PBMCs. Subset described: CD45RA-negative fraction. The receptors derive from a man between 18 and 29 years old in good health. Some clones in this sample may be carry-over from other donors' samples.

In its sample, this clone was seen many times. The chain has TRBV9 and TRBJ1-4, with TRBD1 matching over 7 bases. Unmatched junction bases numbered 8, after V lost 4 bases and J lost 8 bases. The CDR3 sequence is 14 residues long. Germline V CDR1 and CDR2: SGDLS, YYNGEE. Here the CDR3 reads CASSRTGNGEKLFF. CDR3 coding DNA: TGTGCCAGCAGCCGGACAGGAAATGGAGAAAAACTGTTTTTT. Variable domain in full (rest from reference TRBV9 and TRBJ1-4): DSGVTQTPKHLITATGQRVTLRCSPRSGDLSVYWYQQSLDQGLQFLIQYYNGEERAKGNILERFSAQQFPDLHSELNLSSLELGDSALYFCASSRTGNGEKLFFGSGTQLSVL.

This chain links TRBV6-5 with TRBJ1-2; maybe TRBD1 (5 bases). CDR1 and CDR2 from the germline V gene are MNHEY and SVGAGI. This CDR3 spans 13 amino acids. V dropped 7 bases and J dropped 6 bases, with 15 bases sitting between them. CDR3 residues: CASKGRVTNGYTF. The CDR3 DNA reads TGTGCCAGCAAGGGCAGGGTAACAAATGGCTACACCTTC.

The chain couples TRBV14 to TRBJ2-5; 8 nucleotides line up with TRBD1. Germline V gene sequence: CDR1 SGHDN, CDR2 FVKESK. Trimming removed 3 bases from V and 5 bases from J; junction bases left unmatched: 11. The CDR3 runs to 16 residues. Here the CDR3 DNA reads TGTGCCAGCAGCCAGGTTCTGGGGACAGGCGATGAGACCCAGTACTTC. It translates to CASSQVLGTGDETQYF. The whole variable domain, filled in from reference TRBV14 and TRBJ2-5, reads EAGVTQFPSHSVIEKGQTVTLRCDPISGHDNLYWYRRVMGKEIKFLLHFVKESKQDESGMPNNRFLAERTGGTYSTLKVQPAELEDSGVYFCASSQVLGTGDETQYFGPGTRLLVL.

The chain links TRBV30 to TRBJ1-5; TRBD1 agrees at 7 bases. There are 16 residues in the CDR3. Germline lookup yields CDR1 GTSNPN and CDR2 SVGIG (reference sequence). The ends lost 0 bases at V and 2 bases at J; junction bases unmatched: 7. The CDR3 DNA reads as TGTGCCTGGAGTGTACAGGGGTCGGGAGGCAATCAGCCCCAGCATTTT. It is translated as CAWSVQGSGGNQPQHF. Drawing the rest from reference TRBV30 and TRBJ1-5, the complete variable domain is SQTIHQWPATLVQPVGSPLSLECTVEGTSNPNLYWYRQAAGRGLQLLFYSVGIGQISSEVPQNLSASRPQDRQFILSSKKLLLSDSGFYLCAWSVQGSGGNQPQHFGDGTRLSIL.

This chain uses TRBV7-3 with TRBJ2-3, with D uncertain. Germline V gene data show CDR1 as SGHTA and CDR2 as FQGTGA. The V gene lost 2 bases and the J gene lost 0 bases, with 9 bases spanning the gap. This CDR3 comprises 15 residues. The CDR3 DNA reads TGTGCCAGCAGCTTAGGTGGTCGAAGCACAGATACGCAGTATTTT. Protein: CASSLGGRSTDTQYF.

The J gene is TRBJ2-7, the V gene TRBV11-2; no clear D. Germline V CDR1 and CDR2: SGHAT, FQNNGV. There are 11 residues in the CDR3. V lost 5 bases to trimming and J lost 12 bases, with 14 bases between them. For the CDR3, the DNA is TGTGCCAGCAGCCCCGTAGGCCTGGGGTACTTC. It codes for CASSPVGLGYF.

Written as DNA, the CDR3 is TGTGCCAGCAGTCAGGGACAGTCCATTGAAGCTTTCTTT. Amino acids: CASSQGQSIEAFF. The gene calls are TRBV2 and TRBJ1-1; 7 bases fit TRBD1. Germline CDR1 reads SNHLY; CDR2 reads FYNNEI. With V trimmed by 5 bases and J by 7 bases, 7 bases remained unmatched. The CDR3 contains 13 residues.

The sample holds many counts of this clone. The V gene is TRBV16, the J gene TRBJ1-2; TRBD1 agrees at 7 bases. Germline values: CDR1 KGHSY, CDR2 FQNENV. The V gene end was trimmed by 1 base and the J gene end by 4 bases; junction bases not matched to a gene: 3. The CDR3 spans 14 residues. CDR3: CASSQYGQVYGYTF. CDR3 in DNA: TGTGCCAGCAGCCAATACGGACAGGTCTATGGCTACACCTTC.

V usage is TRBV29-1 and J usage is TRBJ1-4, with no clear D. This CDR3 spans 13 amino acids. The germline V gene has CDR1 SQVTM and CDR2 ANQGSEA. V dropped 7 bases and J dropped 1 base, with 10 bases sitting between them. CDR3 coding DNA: TGCAGCGGTAAATCCCGAACTAATGAAAAACTGTTTTTT. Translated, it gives CSGKSRTNEKLFF.

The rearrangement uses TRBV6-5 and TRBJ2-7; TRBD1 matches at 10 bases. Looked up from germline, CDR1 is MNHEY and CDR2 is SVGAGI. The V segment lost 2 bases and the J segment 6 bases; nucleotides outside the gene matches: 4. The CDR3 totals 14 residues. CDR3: CASSYRDRGSEQYF. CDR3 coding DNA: TGTGCCAGCAGTTACCGGGACAGGGGAAGCGAGCAGTACTTC.

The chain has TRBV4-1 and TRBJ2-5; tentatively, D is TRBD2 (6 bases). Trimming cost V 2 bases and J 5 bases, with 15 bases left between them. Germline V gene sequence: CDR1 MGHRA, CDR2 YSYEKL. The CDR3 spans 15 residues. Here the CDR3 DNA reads TGCGCCAGCAGCCAAAGGCGGGGAGGTGAGGAGACCCAGTACTTC. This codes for CASSQRRGGEETQYF.

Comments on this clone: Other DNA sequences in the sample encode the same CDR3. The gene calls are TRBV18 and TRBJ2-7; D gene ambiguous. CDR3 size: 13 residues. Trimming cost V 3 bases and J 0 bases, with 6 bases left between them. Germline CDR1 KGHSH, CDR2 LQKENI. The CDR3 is CASSPSPSYEQYF. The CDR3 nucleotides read TGTGCCAGCTCACCTTCCCCCTCCTACGAGCAGTACTTC.

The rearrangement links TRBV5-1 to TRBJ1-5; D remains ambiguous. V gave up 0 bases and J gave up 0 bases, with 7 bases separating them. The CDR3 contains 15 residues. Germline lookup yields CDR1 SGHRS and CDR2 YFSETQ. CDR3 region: CASSLAGGSNQPQHF. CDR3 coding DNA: TGCGCCAGCAGCTTGGCCGGCGGTAGCAATCAGCCCCAGCATTTT.

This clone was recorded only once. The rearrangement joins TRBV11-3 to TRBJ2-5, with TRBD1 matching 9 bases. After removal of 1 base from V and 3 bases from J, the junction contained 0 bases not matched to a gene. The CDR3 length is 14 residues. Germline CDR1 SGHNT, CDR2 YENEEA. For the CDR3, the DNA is TGTGCCAGCAGCTTAGGGACAGGGGAAGAGACCCAGTACTTC. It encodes CASSLGTGEETQYF.

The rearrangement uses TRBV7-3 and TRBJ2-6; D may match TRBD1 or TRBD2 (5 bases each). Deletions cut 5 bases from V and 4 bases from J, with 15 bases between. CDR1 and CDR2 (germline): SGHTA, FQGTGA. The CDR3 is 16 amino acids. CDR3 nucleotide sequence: TGTGCCAGCAGCCCCCCCGGGGCCCTGGGGGCCAACGTCCTGACTTTC. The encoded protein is CASSPPGALGANVLTF.

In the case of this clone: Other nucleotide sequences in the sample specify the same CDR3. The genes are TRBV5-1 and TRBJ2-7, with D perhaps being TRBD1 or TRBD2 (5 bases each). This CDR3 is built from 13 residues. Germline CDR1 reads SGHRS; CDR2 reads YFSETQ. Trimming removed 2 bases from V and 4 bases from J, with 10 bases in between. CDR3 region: CASSLGTVYEQYF. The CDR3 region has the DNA TGCGCCAGCAGCTTAGGGACGGTATACGAGCAGTACTTC.

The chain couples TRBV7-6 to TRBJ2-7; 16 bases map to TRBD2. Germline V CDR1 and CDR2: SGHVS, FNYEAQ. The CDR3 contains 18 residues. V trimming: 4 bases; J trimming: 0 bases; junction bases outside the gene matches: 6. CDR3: CASSSGTSGRVSSYEQYF. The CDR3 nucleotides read TGTGCCAGCAGCTCGGGGACTAGCGGGAGGGTGAGCTCCTACGAGCAGTACTTC. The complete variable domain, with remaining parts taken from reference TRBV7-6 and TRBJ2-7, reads GAGVSQSPRYKVTKRGQDVALRCDPISGHVSLYWYRQALGQGPEFLTYFNYEAQQDKSGLPNDRFSAERPEGSISTLTIQRTEQRDSAMYRCASSSGTSGRVSSYEQYFGPGTRLTVT.

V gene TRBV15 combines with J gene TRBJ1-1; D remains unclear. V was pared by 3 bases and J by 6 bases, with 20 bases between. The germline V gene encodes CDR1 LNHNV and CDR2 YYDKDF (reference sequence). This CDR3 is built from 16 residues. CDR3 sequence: CATSRPRERVSPEAFF. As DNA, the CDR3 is TGTGCCACCAGCAGGCCGCGGGAAAGGGTGAGTCCTGAAGCTTTCTTT.

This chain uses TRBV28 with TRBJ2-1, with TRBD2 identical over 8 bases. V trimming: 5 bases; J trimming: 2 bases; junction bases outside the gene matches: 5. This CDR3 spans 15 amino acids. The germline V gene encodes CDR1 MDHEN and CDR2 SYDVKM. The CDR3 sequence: CASSLAGRAYNEQFF. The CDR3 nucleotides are TGTGCCAGCAGTCTAGCGGGCAGGGCCTACAATGAGCAGTTCTTC.

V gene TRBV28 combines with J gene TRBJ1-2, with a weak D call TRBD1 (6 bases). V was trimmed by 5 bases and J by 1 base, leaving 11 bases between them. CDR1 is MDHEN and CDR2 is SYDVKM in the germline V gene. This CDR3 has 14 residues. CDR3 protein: CASSLGRGNYGYTF. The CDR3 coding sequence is TGTGCCAGCAGTCTTGGCAGGGGTAACTATGGCTACACCTTC.

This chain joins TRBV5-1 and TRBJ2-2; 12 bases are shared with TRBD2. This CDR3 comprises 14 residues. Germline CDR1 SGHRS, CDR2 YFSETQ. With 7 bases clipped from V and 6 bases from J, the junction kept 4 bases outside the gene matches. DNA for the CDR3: TGCGCCAGCGGACTAGCGGGAAGTCCCGGGGAGCTGTTTTTT. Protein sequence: CASGLAGSPGELFF. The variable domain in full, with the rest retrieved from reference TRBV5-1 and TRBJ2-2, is KAGVTQTPRYLIKTRGQQVTLSCSPISGHRSVSWYQQTPGQGLQFLFEYFSETQRNKGNFPGRFSGRQFSNSRSEMNVSTLELGDSALYLCASGLAGSPGELFFGEGSRLTVL.

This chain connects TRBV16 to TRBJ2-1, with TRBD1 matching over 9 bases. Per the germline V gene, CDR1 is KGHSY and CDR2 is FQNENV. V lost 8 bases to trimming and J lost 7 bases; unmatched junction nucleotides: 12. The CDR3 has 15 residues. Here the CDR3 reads CASADPGTGRNEQFF. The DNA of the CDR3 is TGTGCCAGCGCCGACCCCGGGACAGGGAGGAATGAGCAGTTCTTC.

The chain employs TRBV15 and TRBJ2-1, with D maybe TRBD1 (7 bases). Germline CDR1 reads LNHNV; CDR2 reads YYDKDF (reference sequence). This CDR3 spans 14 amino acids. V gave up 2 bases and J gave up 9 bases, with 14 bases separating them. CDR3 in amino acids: CATSRSSGGGEQFF. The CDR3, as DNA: TGTGCCACCAGCAGATCTTCAGGGGGAGGTGAGCAGTTCTTC.

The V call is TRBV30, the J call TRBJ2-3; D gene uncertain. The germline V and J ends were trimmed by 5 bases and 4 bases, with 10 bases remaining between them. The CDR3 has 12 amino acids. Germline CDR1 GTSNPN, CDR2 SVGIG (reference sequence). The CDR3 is CAWGIESDTQYF. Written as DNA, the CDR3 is TGTGCCTGGGGTATCGAGTCAGATACGCAGTATTTT.